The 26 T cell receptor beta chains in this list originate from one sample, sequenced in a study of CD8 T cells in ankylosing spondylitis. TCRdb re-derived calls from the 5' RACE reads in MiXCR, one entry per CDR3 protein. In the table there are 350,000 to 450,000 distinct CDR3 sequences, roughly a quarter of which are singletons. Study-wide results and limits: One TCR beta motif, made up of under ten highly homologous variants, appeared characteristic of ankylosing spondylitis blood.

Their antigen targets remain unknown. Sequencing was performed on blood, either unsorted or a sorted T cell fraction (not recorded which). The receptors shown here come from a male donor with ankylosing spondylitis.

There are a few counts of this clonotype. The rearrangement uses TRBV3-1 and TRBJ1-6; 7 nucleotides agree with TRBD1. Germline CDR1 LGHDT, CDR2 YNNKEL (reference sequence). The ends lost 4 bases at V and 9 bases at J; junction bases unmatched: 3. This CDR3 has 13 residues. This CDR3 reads CASSPQGVSPLHF. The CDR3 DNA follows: TGTGCCAGCAGCCCCCAGGGGGTTTCACCCCTCCACTTT. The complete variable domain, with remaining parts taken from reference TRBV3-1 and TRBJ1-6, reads DTAVSQTPKYLVTQMGNDKSIKCEQNLGHDTMYWYKQDSKKFLKIMFSYNNKELIINETVPNRFSPKSPDKAHLNLHINSLELGDSAVYFCASSPQGVSPLHFGNGTRLTVT.

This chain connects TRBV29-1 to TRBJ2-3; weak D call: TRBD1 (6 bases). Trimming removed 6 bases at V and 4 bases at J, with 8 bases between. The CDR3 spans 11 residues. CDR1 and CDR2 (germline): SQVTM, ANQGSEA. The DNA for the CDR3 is TGCAGCGTGGACAGCTCAGATACGCAGTATTTT. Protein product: CSVDSSDTQYF.

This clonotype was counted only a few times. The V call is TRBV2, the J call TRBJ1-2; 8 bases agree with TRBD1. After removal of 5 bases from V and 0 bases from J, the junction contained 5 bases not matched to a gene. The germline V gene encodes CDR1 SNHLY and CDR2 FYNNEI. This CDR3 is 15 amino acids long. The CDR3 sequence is CASSYSQGANYGYTF. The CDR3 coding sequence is TGTGCCAGCAGTTATTCACAGGGGGCTAACTATGGCTACACCTTC.

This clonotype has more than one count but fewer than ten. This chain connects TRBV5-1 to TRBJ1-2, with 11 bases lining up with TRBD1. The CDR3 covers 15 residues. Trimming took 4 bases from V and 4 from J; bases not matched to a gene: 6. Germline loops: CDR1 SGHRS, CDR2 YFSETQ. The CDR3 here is CASSAGQGDFYGYTF. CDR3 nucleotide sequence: TGCGCCAGCAGCGCGGGACAGGGGGATTTCTATGGCTACACCTTC.

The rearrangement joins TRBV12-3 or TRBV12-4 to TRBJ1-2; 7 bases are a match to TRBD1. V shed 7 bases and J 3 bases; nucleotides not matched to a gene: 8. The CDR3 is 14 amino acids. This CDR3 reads CASTRQGTHYGYTF. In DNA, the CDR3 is TGTGCCAGCACCAGACAGGGAACGCACTATGGCTACACCTTC.

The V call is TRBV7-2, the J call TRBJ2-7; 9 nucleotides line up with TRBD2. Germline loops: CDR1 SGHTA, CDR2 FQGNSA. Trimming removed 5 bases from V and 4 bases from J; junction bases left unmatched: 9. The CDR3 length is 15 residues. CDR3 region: CASSLDSGSLYEQYF. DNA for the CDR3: TGTGCCAGCAGCCTTGATAGCGGGAGCCTTTACGAGCAGTACTTC. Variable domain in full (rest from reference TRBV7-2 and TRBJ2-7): GAGVSQSPSNKVTEKGKDVELRCDPISGHTALYWYRQSLGQGLEFLIYFQGNSAPDKSGLPSDRFSAERTGGSVSTLTIQRTQQEDSAVYLCASSLDSGSLYEQYFGPGTRLTVT.

For the CDR3, the DNA is TGTGCCACCAGTGAGTCGAGGTCGGCGGGACTTAACAATGAGCAGTTCTTC. Translated, it gives CATSESRSAGLNNEQFF. The V gene is TRBV24-1, the J gene TRBJ2-1, with a tentative D call TRBD2 (6 bases). Germline V gives CDR1 KGHDR, CDR2 SFDVKD. This CDR3 is built from 17 residues. The V end was cut by 4 bases, the J end by 5 bases, with 20 bases between.

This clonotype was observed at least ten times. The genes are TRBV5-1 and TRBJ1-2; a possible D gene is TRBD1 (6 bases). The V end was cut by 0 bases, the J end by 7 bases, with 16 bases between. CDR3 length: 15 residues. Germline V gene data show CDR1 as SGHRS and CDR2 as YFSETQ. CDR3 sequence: CASSLVSAAGAGYTF. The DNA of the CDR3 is TGCGCCAGCAGCTTGGTTTCCGCGGCAGGGGCTGGCTACACCTTC.

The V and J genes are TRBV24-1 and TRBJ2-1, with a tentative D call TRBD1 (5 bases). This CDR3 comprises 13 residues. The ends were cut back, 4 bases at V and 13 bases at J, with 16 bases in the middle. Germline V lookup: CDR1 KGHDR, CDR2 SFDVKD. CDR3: CATSEPPDSEQFF. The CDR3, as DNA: TGTGCCACCAGTGAACCCCCTGACAGCGAACAGTTCTTC.

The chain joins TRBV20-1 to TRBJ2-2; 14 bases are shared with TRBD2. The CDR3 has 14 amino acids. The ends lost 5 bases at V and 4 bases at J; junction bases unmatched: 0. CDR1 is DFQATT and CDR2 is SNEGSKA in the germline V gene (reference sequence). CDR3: CSAGTSGGTGELFF. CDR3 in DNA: TGCAGTGCTGGGACTAGCGGGGGCACCGGGGAGCTGTTTTTT.

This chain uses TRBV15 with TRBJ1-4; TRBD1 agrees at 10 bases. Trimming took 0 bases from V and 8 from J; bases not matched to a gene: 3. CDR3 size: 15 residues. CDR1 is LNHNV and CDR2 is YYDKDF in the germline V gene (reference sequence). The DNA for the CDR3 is TGTGCCACCAGCAGAGACCAGGACAGGGGGGAAAAACTGTTTTTT. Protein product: CATSRDQDRGEKLFF.

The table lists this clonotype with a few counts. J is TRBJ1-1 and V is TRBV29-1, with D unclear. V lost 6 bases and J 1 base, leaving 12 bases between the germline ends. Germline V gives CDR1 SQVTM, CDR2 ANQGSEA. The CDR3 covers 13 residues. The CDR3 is CSVPFIGNTEAFF. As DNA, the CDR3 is TGCAGCGTGCCCTTTATTGGGAACACTGAAGCTTTCTTT.

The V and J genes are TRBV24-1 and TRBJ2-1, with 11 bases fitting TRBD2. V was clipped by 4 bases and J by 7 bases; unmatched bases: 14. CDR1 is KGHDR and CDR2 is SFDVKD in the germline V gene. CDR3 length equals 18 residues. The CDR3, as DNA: TGTGCCACCAGTGACGTTAGCGGGAGGGCCATTGGTCGGAATGAGCAGTTCTTC. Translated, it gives CATSDVSGRAIGRNEQFF.

For the CDR3, the DNA is TGTGCCAGCAGCGTCAAATCTCGACAGCAACACGAGCAGTACTTC. Translated: CASSVKSRQQHEQYF. The chain combines TRBV11-2 with TRBJ2-7, with TRBD1 as a possible D gene (5 bases). Germline CDR1 SGHAT, CDR2 FQNNGV. The CDR3 contains 15 residues. V lost 5 bases and J 5 bases, leaving 19 bases between the germline ends.

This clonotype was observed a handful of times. The CDR3 is CSARVKGVSQPQHF. For the CDR3, the DNA is TGCAGTGCTAGAGTGAAGGGGGTTAGTCAGCCCCAGCATTTT. The chain joins TRBV20-1 to TRBJ1-5, with D possibly matching TRBD1 (6 bases). Germline values: CDR1 DFQATT, CDR2 SNEGSKA (reference sequence). Deletions cut 1 base from V and 6 bases from J, with 13 bases between. CDR3 length: 14 residues.

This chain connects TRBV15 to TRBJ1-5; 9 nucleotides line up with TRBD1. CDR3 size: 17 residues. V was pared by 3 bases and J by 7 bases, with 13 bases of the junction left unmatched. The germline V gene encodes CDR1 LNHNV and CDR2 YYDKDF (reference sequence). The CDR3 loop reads CATSSAYQGQGEQPQHF. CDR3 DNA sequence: TGTGCCACCAGCAGTGCTTACCAGGGACAGGGAGAACAGCCCCAGCATTTT.

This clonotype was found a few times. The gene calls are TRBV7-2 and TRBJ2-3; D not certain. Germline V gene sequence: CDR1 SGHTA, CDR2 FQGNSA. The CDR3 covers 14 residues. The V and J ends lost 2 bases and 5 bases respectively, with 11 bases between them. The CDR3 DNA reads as TGTGCCAGCAGCTTATGGGCTGAAGTAGATACGCAGTATTTT. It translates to CASSLWAEVDTQYF. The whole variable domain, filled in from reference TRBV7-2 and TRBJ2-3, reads GAGVSQSPSNKVTEKGKDVELRCDPISGHTALYWYRQSLGQGLEFLIYFQGNSAPDKSGLPSDRFSAERTGGSVSTLTIQRTQQEDSAVYLCASSLWAEVDTQYFGPGTRLTVL.

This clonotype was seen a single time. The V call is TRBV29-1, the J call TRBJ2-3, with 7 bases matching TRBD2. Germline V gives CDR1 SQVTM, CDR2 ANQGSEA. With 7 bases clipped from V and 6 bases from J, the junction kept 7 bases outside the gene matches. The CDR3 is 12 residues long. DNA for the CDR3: TGCAGCGGGGGGGGACTTATCGATACGCAGTATTTT. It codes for CSGGGLIDTQYF.

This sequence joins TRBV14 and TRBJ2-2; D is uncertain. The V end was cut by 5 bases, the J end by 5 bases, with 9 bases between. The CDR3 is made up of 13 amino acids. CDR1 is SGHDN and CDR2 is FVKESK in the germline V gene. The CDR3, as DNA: TGTGCCAGCAGCACCCGGGTGACCGGGGAGCTGTTTTTT. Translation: CASSTRVTGELFF.

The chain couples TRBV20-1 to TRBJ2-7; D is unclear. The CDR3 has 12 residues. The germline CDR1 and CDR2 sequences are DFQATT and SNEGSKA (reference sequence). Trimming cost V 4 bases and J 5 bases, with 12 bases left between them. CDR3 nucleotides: TGCAGTGCTATCAAGCGAGGCCACGAGCAGTACGTC. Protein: CSAIKRGHEQYV.

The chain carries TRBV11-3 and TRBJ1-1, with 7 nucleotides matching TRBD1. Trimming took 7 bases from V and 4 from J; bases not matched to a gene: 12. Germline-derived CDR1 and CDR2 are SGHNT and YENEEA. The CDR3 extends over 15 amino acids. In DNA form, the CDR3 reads TGTGCCAGCACCCTATCCGACAGGGTGTGCACTGAAGCTTTCTTT. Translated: CASTLSDRVCTEAFF. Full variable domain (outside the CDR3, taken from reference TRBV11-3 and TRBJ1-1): EAGVVQSPRYKIIEKKQPVAFWCNPISGHNTLYWYLQNLGQGPELLIRYENEEAVDDSQLPKDRFSAERLKGVDSTLKIQPAELGDSAVYLCASTLSDRVCTEAFFGQGTRLTVV.

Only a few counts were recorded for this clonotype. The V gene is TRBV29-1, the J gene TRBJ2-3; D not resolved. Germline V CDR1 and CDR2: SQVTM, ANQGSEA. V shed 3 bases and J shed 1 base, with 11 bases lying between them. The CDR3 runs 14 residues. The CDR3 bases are TGCAGCGTTGAGAGTTGGTCTCGCACAGATACGCAGTATTTT. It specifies CSVESWSRTDTQYF.

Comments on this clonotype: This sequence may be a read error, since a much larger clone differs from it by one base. CDR3 loop: CSEKRGAVTQYF. The CDR3 region has the DNA TGCAGCGAAAAGCGGGGTGCTGTTACGCAGTATTTT. The gene calls are TRBV29-1 and TRBJ2-3; 7 bases match TRBD2. The CDR3 is made up of 12 amino acids. The V segment lost 7 bases and the J segment 8 bases; nucleotides outside the gene matches: 9. Germline-derived CDR1 and CDR2 are SQVTM and ANQGSEA.

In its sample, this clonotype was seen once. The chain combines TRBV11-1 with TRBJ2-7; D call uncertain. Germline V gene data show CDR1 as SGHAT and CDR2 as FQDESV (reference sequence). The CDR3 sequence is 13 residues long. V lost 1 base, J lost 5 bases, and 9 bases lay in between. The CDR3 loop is CASSLGRSNEQYV. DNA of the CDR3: TGTGCCAGCAGCTTAGGGCGGTCAAACGAGCAGTACGTC.

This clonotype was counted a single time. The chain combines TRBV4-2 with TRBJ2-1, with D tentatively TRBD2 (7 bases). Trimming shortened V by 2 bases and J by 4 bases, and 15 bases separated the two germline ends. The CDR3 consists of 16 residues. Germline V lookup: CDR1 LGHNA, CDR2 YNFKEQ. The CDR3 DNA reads TGTGCCAGCAGCCAATCGGGAGGAGGGGGTTACAATGAGCAGTTCTTC. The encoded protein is CASSQSGGGGYNEQFF.

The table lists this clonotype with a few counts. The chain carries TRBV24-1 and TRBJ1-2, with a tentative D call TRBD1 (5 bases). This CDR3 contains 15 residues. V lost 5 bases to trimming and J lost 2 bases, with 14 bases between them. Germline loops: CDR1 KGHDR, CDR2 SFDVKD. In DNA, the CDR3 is TGTGCCACCAGTGCCCCCGACGACAGAAACTATGGCTACACCTTC. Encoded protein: CATSAPDDRNYGYTF.